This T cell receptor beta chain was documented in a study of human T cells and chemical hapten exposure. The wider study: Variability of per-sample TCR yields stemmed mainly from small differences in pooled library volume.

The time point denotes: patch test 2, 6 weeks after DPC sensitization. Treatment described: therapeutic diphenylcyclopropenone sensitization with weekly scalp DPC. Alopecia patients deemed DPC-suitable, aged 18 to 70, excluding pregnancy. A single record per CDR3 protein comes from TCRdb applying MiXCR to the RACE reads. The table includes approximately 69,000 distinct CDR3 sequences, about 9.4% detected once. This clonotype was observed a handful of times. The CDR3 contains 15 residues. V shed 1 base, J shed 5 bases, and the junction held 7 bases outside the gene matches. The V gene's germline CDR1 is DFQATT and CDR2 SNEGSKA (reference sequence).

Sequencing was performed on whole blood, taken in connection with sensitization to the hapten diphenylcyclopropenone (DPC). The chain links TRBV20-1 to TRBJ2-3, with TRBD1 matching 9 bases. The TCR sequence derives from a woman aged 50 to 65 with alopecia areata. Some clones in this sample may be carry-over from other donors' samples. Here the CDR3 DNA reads TGCAGTGCTAGAGCGTGGGACAGGGTTGGAGATACGCAGTATTTT. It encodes CSARAWDRVGDTQYF.